This TCR beta chain was sequenced for a study of blood T cell repertoires in COVID-19. Study context: Both acute and convalescent COVID-19 samples were obtained from the United States, Italy and Spain. T cells, B-cell-depleted T cells, or PBMCs provided the cDNA or gDNA that served as material.

This clone was picked up a small number of times. Generated by immunoSEQ multiplex PCR, the TCRdb table keeps only in-frame clones and is missing some. This table holds about 150,000 clones, under 90% found once. In assigning cohorts, the study relied on participant-reported clinical history. Donors in Cohort 3 counted as recovered after two negative PCRs, clearance, or symptom resolution. The CDR3 covers 14 residues. The germline V gene has CDR1 LNHDA and CDR2 SQIVND (reference sequence). The trim removed 5 bases at V and 5 bases at J, leaving 7 bases unmatched. Sample: PBMCs or T cells enriched from blood (not recorded which). The sequence was collected from a man in his fifties or sixties who had recovered from COVID-19. The chain is built from TRBV19 and TRBJ1-2; 8 bases are a match to TRBD1. The CDR3: CASSPDRVGYGYTF. The CDR3 bases are TGTGCCAGTAGTCCGGACAGGGTGGGGTATGGCTACACCTTC.